This T cell receptor (beta chain) originates from a study of T cell changes during pregnancy in multiple sclerosis. This clone was counted once. The CDR3 totals 15 residues. Trimming left V 4 bases short and J 0 bases short, with 15 bases between. Germline-derived CDR1 and CDR2 are SQVTM and ANQGSEA. This table comes from immunoSEQ multiplex PCR, and its TCRdb copy is limited to in-frame clones, with some not included. The sample has around 65,000 clones; approximately 91% are singletons. This TCR was recovered from a female donor with multiple sclerosis, enrolled in a pregnancy study. The genes are TRBV29-1 and TRBJ1-2; perhaps TRBD1 as D (6 bases). This specimen consisted of peripheral blood, obtained in the first trimester of pregnancy. Here the CDR3 reads CSVVGARHPNYGYTF. The CDR3 DNA follows: TGCAGCGTTGTGGGGGCCAGACACCCTAACTATGGCTACACCTTC.